These T cell receptor beta chains were read from a single sample in a study of shared clonotypes between healthy human individuals. Sequenced by immunoSEQ multiplex PCR; TCRdb stores in-frame clones only, minus some. The repertoire consists of approximately 2,000,000 clones, with approximately 90% occurring once and the leading ten covering 0.37%. The sample was naive CD4+ T cells from PBMCs. Source of these receptors: a man aged 18 to 30 in good health. Some clones in this sample may be carry-over from other donors' samples. The CDR3 runs from the conserved cysteine through the conserved F or W. Each record gives: CDR3 protein, CDR3 DNA, V gene, CDR3 length, clone size, J gene, D gene. The D gene is left open where the match is weak. Clone sizes are given selectively: once, few, many, or a class where the clone is expanded.

CDR3 protein: CASTPGTSGSLSRNEQFF; CDR3 DNA: TGTGCCAGCACCCCCGGGACTAGCGGGAGTCTTTCCAGGAATGAGCAGTTCTTC; V gene: TRBV7-9; CDR3 length: 18; clone size: .; J gene: TRBJ2-1; D gene: TRBD2
CDR3 protein: CASSFWGGSSYEQYF; CDR3 DNA: TGCGCCAGCAGCTTTTGGGGGGGTTCATCCTACGAGCAGTACTTC; V gene: TRBV5-1; CDR3 length: 15; clone size: once; J gene: TRBJ2-7; D gene: TRBD2
CDR3 protein: CASSRDSRKNTGELFF; CDR3 DNA: TGTGCCAGCAGTCGAGACAGCCGCAAAAACACCGGGGAGCTGTTTTTT; V gene: TRBV2; CDR3 length: 16; clone size: once; J gene: TRBJ2-2; D gene: .
CDR3 protein: CASSPLGKNTEAFF; CDR3 DNA: TGTGCCAGCAGCCCCTTGGGAAAGAACACTGAAGCTTTCTTT; V gene: TRBV6-5; CDR3 length: 14; clone size: .; J gene: TRBJ1-1; D gene: .
CDR3 protein: CASSFRRDGSNQPQHF; CDR3 DNA: TGTGCCAGCAGCTTCCGCCGGGACGGTAGCAATCAGCCCCAGCATTTT; V gene: TRBV5-6; CDR3 length: 16; clone size: .; J gene: TRBJ1-5; D gene: .
CDR3 protein: CASSTAGTAKNTEAFF; CDR3 DNA: TGTGCCAGCTCAACAGCCGGGACGGCGAAGAACACTGAAGCTTTCTTT; V gene: TRBV18; CDR3 length: 16; clone size: .; J gene: TRBJ1-1; D gene: .
CDR3 protein: CASSSLRGADTQYF; CDR3 DNA: TGTGCCAGCAGCTCCTTACGGGGTGCAGATACGCAGTATTTT; V gene: TRBV5-6; CDR3 length: 14; clone size: .; J gene: TRBJ2-3; D gene: .
CDR3 protein: CASSLSGRAGYEQYF; CDR3 DNA: TGCGCCAGCAGCTTGAGCGGGAGGGCCGGCTACGAGCAGTACTTC; V gene: TRBV5-1; CDR3 length: 15; clone size: once; J gene: TRBJ2-7; D gene: TRBD2
CDR3 protein: CASSLRGQGQIGYYGYTF; CDR3 DNA: TGTGCCAGCAGTTTACGTGGGCAGGGCCAGATCGGATACTATGGCTACACCTTC; V gene: TRBV27; CDR3 length: 18; clone size: .; J gene: TRBJ1-2; D gene: .
CDR3 protein: CAISAPTLQGYEQYF; CDR3 DNA: TGTGCCATCAGTGCGCCTACCCTTCAGGGCTACGAGCAGTACTTC; V gene: TRBV10-3; CDR3 length: 15; clone size: .; J gene: TRBJ2-7; D gene: .
CDR3 protein: CASSPGTGASGANVLTF; CDR3 DNA: TGTGCCAGCTCACCAGGGACAGGGGCCTCTGGGGCCAACGTCCTGACTTTC; V gene: TRBV18; CDR3 length: 17; clone size: .; J gene: TRBJ2-6; D gene: TRBD1
CDR3 protein: CASSVSGRGYGYTF; CDR3 DNA: TGTGCCAGTTCTGTTTCGGGTCGGGGCTATGGCTACACCTTC; V gene: TRBV19; CDR3 length: 14; clone size: .; J gene: TRBJ1-2; D gene: .
CDR3 protein: CASSLGGGTEETQYF; CDR3 DNA: TGCGCCAGCAGCTTAGGGGGCGGGACGGAGGAGACCCAGTACTTC; V gene: TRBV5-1; CDR3 length: 15; clone size: .; J gene: TRBJ2-5; D gene: .
CDR3 protein: CASSPRTGTSYNEQFF; CDR3 DNA: TGTGCCAGCAGCCCCAGGACAGGGACCTCCTACAATGAGCAGTTCTTC; V gene: TRBV6-6; CDR3 length: 16; clone size: .; J gene: TRBJ2-1; D gene: TRBD1
CDR3 protein: CASRTSPGQGLETQYF; CDR3 DNA: TGTGCCAGCAGAACCTCTCCGGGACAGGGATTAGAGACCCAGTACTTC; V gene: TRBV27; CDR3 length: 16; clone size: .; J gene: TRBJ2-5; D gene: TRBD1
CDR3 protein: CASSPAGTGTDEQYF; CDR3 DNA: TGCGCCAGCAGCCCCGCCGGGACAGGGACGGACGAGCAGTACTTC; V gene: TRBV5-1; CDR3 length: 15; clone size: .; J gene: TRBJ2-7; D gene: TRBD1
CDR3 protein: CASSLDRQQPQHF; CDR3 DNA: TGTGCCAGTAGTCTAGACAGACAGCAGCCCCAGCATTTT; V gene: TRBV19; CDR3 length: 13; clone size: once; J gene: TRBJ1-5; D gene: .
CDR3 protein: CATSRVPIGGGPDTQYF; CDR3 DNA: TGTGCCACCAGCAGAGTCCCGATTGGAGGGGGCCCAGATACGCAGTATTTT; V gene: TRBV15; CDR3 length: 17; clone size: .; J gene: TRBJ2-3; D gene: .
CDR3 protein: CASSPTGAKTISGNTIYF; CDR3 DNA: TGTGCCAGTAGCCCCACAGGGGCAAAGACTATCTCTGGAAACACCATATATTTT; V gene: TRBV19; CDR3 length: 18; clone size: .; J gene: TRBJ1-3; D gene: TRBD1
CDR3 protein: CASGTGGLGEQFF; CDR3 DNA: TGCGCCAGCGGGACAGGGGGCCTAGGAGAGCAGTTCTTC; V gene: TRBV10-1; CDR3 length: 13; clone size: .; J gene: TRBJ2-1; D gene: TRBD1
CDR3 protein: CASSSIPGGYTF; CDR3 DNA: TGTGCCAGTAGTTCCATACCGGGGGGCTACACCTTC; V gene: TRBV19; CDR3 length: 12; clone size: .; J gene: TRBJ1-2; D gene: .
CDR3 protein: CASSHAVGGPIDTQYF; CDR3 DNA: TGCGCCAGCAGCCACGCCGTGGGAGGGCCGATAGATACGCAGTATTTT; V gene: TRBV4-1; CDR3 length: 16; clone size: .; J gene: TRBJ2-3; D gene: TRBD2
CDR3 protein: CSVGTSGRAPPYEQYF; CDR3 DNA: TGCAGCGTTGGGACTAGCGGGAGGGCCCCTCCCTACGAGCAGTACTTC; V gene: TRBV29-1; CDR3 length: 16; clone size: .; J gene: TRBJ2-7; D gene: TRBD2
CDR3 protein: CASSARSNQPQHF; CDR3 DNA: TGTGCCAGCAGCGCTCGGTCCAATCAGCCCCAGCATTTT; V gene: TRBV9; CDR3 length: 13; clone size: once; J gene: TRBJ1-5; D gene: .
CDR3 protein: CASSARVHRYNEQFF; CDR3 DNA: TGTGCCAGCAGTGCGAGGGTTCACAGATACAATGAGCAGTTCTTC; V gene: TRBV25-1; CDR3 length: 15; clone size: .; J gene: TRBJ2-1; D gene: .
CDR3 protein: CASSLVGTGNEQYF; CDR3 DNA: TGTGCCAGCAGCTTAGTCGGGACAGGGAACGAGCAGTACTTC; V gene: TRBV11-1; CDR3 length: 14; clone size: .; J gene: TRBJ2-7; D gene: TRBD1
CDR3 protein: CATSVGPVSGNTIYF; CDR3 DNA: TGTGCCACCAGCGTCGGGCCGGTCTCTGGAAACACTATATATTTT; V gene: TRBV15; CDR3 length: 15; clone size: .; J gene: TRBJ1-3; D gene: .
CDR3 protein: CASSRSGTGAWDTQYF; CDR3 DNA: TGTGCCAGCAGTAGGTCAGGGACAGGGGCGTGGGATACGCAGTATTTT; V gene: TRBV28; CDR3 length: 16; clone size: .; J gene: TRBJ2-3; D gene: TRBD1
CDR3 protein: CASKSGGRTDTQYF; CDR3 DNA: TGTGCCAGTAAGTCAGGGGGCAGGACAGATACGCAGTATTTT; V gene: TRBV27; CDR3 length: 14; clone size: .; J gene: TRBJ2-3; D gene: TRBD1
CDR3 protein: CASSPSPGGPQGELFF; CDR3 DNA: TGTGCCAGCAGCCCAAGCCCGGGAGGGCCTCAGGGGGAGCTGTTTTTT; V gene: TRBV7-3; CDR3 length: 16; clone size: .; J gene: TRBJ2-2; D gene: TRBD2
CDR3 protein: CASSLTPRADGAQYF; CDR3 DNA: TGTGCCAGCAGCTTAACCCCCCGGGCTGACGGGGCCCAGTACTTC; V gene: TRBV7-3; CDR3 length: 15; clone size: .; J gene: TRBJ2-5; D gene: .
CDR3 protein: CASSAGQGVGEKLFF; CDR3 DNA: TGTGCCAGCAGCGCCGGACAGGGGGTGGGTGAAAAACTGTTTTTT; V gene: TRBV9; CDR3 length: 15; clone size: once; J gene: TRBJ1-4; D gene: TRBD1
CDR3 protein: CASSVTGGANTIYF; CDR3 DNA: TGCGCCAGCAGTGTGACAGGGGGCGCAAACACCATATATTTT; V gene: TRBV5-1; CDR3 length: 14; clone size: .; J gene: TRBJ1-3; D gene: TRBD1
CDR3 protein: CASSLGTSGSTDEQFF; CDR3 DNA: TGCGCCAGCAGCTTGGGGACTAGCGGGAGTACGGATGAGCAGTTCTTC; V gene: TRBV5-1; CDR3 length: 16; clone size: .; J gene: TRBJ2-1; D gene: TRBD2
CDR3 protein: CASSVGVGQAYGYTF; CDR3 DNA: TGTGCCAGCAGCGTAGGCGTGGGGCAGGCCTATGGCTACACCTTC; V gene: TRBV9; CDR3 length: 15; clone size: .; J gene: TRBJ1-2; D gene: .
CDR3 protein: CAISERDSSTDTQYF; CDR3 DNA: TGTGCCATCAGTGAACGGGACTCCTCCACAGATACGCAGTATTTT; V gene: TRBV10-3; CDR3 length: 15; clone size: .; J gene: TRBJ2-3; D gene: .
CDR3 protein: CASSPGTTGAGGQFF; CDR3 DNA: TGTGCCAGCAGTCCCGGGACGACCGGGGCCGGAGGGCAGTTCTTC; V gene: TRBV2; CDR3 length: 15; clone size: .; J gene: TRBJ2-1; D gene: .
CDR3 protein: CAWSSRGNTEAFF; CDR3 DNA: TGTGCCTGGAGCAGCAGAGGGAACACTGAAGCTTTCTTT; V gene: TRBV30; CDR3 length: 13; clone size: few; J gene: TRBJ1-1; D gene: .
CDR3 protein: CASSFLAGVDEQFF; CDR3 DNA: TGTGCCAGCAGTTTCCTAGCGGGAGTTGATGAGCAGTTCTTC; V gene: TRBV28; CDR3 length: 14; clone size: .; J gene: TRBJ2-1; D gene: TRBD2
CDR3 protein: CSTRRVLTDTQYF; CDR3 DNA: TGCAGCACCCGGCGGGTCCTCACAGATACGCAGTATTTT; V gene: TRBV29-1; CDR3 length: 13; clone size: .; J gene: TRBJ2-3; D gene: .
CDR3 protein: CASSRPTGAYNEQFF; CDR3 DNA: TGCGCCAGCAGCCGCCCGACAGGGGCCTACAATGAGCAGTTCTTC; V gene: TRBV5-1; CDR3 length: 15; clone size: .; J gene: TRBJ2-1; D gene: TRBD1
CDR3 protein: CASSPRIAGLIPGANVLTF; CDR3 DNA: TGTGCCAGCAGCCCCAGGATAGCGGGATTAATCCCTGGGGCCAACGTCCTGACTTTC; V gene: TRBV9; CDR3 length: 19; clone size: .; J gene: TRBJ2-6; D gene: TRBD2
CDR3 protein: CASSSQGARPEAFF; CDR3 DNA: TGTGCCAGCAGCTCACAGGGGGCGCGGCCTGAAGCTTTCTTT; V gene: TRBV7-2; CDR3 length: 14; clone size: .; J gene: TRBJ1-1; D gene: TRBD1
CDR3 protein: CASSLVQGNTGELFF; CDR3 DNA: TGTGCCAGCAGCTTAGTCCAGGGGAACACCGGGGAGCTGTTTTTT; V gene: TRBV7-9; CDR3 length: 15; clone size: .; J gene: TRBJ2-2; D gene: .
CDR3 protein: CASSLSWDWEQFF; CDR3 DNA: TGTGCCAGCAGTTTATCTTGGGACTGGGAGCAGTTCTTC; V gene: TRBV27; CDR3 length: 13; clone size: .; J gene: TRBJ2-1; D gene: .
CDR3 protein: CASRPTAGGGNEQFF; CDR3 DNA: TGTGCCAGCAGACCAACGGCAGGGGGCGGGAATGAGCAGTTCTTC; V gene: TRBV11-2; CDR3 length: 15; clone size: once; J gene: TRBJ2-1; D gene: TRBD1
CDR3 protein: CASSRQGATGELFF; CDR3 DNA: TGTGCCAGCAGCCGACAGGGGGCAACCGGGGAGCTGTTTTTT; V gene: TRBV7-3; CDR3 length: 14; clone size: .; J gene: TRBJ2-2; D gene: TRBD1
CDR3 protein: CASSDSLNQPQHF; CDR3 DNA: TGTGCCAGCAGCGACAGTCTCAATCAGCCCCAGCATTTT; V gene: TRBV2; CDR3 length: 13; clone size: .; J gene: TRBJ1-5; D gene: .
CDR3 protein: CASSPRGTATNEKLFF; CDR3 DNA: TGCGCCAGCAGCCCGAGGGGGACAGCAACTAATGAAAAACTGTTTTTT; V gene: TRBV5-1; CDR3 length: 16; clone size: once; J gene: TRBJ1-4; D gene: TRBD1